Presented here are 22 T cell receptor beta chains from one specimen sequenced in a study of T cell repertoires in cytomegalovirus infection (dated by TCRdb to between 2018 and 2020). Sequencing was performed on an Illumina HiSeq 1500. TCRdb trimmed the raw reads at Q25, called clones with MiXCR and kept productive beta chains. A single entry per CDR3 protein holds the most common genes and DNA from its merged rows. The sample includes 290,000 or so distinct CDR3 sequences, with roughly 9.3% observed a single time. The top ten clones comprise around 2.4% of the sample. Sample: PBMCs. Receptors were obtained from a human donor in good health (CMV status not recorded). Some clones in this sample may be carry-over from other donors' samples.

This clonotype was recorded many times. CDR3 region: CASSPLTPQTKGNEQFF. Here the CDR3 DNA reads TGTGCCAGCAGTCCGCTCACCCCTCAGACAAAAGGGAATGAGCAGTTCTTC. The chain has TRBV2 and TRBJ2-1; no reliable D call. V lost 5 bases to trimming and J lost 7 bases, with 24 bases between them. This CDR3 is 17 amino acids long. Germline CDR1 and CDR2: SNHLY and FYNNEI.

The rearrangement uses TRBV9 and TRBJ1-1; D is undetermined. V was pared by 0 bases and J by 5 bases, with 8 bases between. CDR1 and CDR2 (germline): SGDLS, YYNGEE. The CDR3 length is 13 residues. CDR3 region: CASSVGKKTEAFF. CDR3 nucleotide sequence: TGTGCCAGCAGCGTAGGAAAAAAGACTGAAGCTTTCTTT.

Ten or more counts support this clonotype. The genes are TRBV2 and TRBJ2-5, with D perhaps TRBD2 (5 bases). Germline CDR1 reads SNHLY; CDR2 reads FYNNEI. The CDR3 sequence is 13 residues long. The V and J ends lost 7 bases and 4 bases respectively, with 13 bases between them. CDR3 coding DNA: TGTGCCAGCACCCAGAGTCGGGGAGAGACCCAGTACTTC. Its translation: CASTQSRGETQYF.

This clonotype occurred many times. The rearrangement links TRBV18 to TRBJ1-4; D may be TRBD1 (6 bases). V lost 3 bases and J lost 3, with 11 bases in between. Germline lookup yields CDR1 KGHSH and CDR2 LQKENI. This CDR3 region has 15 residues. The CDR3 DNA reads TGTGCCAGCTCACCCCGACAGGCTTCTAATGAAAAACTGTTTTTT. Translation gives CASSPRQASNEKLFF.

This clonotype appeared a few times. The rearrangement links TRBV6-2 or TRBV6-3 to TRBJ1-5, with D possibly TRBD1 on 6 matching bases. The V gene lost 5 bases and the J gene lost 0 bases, with 17 bases spanning the gap. From germline, CDR1 is MNHEY and CDR2 SVGEGT. The CDR3 consists of 17 residues. The CDR3 coding sequence is TGTGCCAGCAGTGGAGTGTGGGGGCCCTATAGCAATCAGCCCCAGCATTTT. It translates to CASSGVWGPYSNQPQHF.

This clonotype was seen at least ten times. The V gene is TRBV18, the J gene TRBJ1-4; D may be TRBD1 (6 bases). The CDR3 is 14 residues long. Germline V CDR1 and CDR2: KGHSH, LQKENI. V was shortened by 4 bases and J by 1 base, with 7 bases between the two germline ends. The CDR3 is CASSQDRTNEKLFF. The CDR3 coding sequence is TGTGCCAGCTCACAGGACAGAACTAATGAAAAACTGTTTTTT.

This clonotype was detected many times. This sequence joins TRBV7-2 and TRBJ2-2; no definite D call. CDR3 length: 15 residues. Trimming stripped 0 bases from V and 4 bases from J, with 9 bases between. Looked up from germline, CDR1 is SGHTA and CDR2 is FQGNSA. CDR3 in DNA: TGTGCCAGCAGCTTAGCGCGGATCCTCACCGGGGAGCTGTTTTTT. This gives the protein CASSLARILTGELFF.

This clonotype was seen repeatedly, ten times or more. This CDR3 reads CASSPIVEVGAKNIQYF. The CDR3 DNA reads TGTGCCAGCAGCCCTATAGTAGAGGTTGGAGCCAAAAACATTCAGTACTTC. The genes are TRBV7-9 and TRBJ2-4; D is undetermined. Germline CDR1 and CDR2: SEHNR and FQNEAQ (reference sequence). With 5 bases removed from V and 0 bases from J, the gap between germline ends came to 17 bases. The CDR3 covers 17 residues.

V gene TRBV9 combines with J gene TRBJ2-1; 9 bases agree with TRBD1. Germline CDR1 is SGDLS and CDR2 is YYNGEE. This CDR3 is 16 amino acids long. The V gene end was trimmed by 0 bases and the J gene end by 1 base; junction bases not matched to a gene: 2. The DNA for the CDR3 is TGTGCCAGCAGCGTAGGGGGACAGGGATCCTACAATGAGCAGTTCTTC. Translating gives CASSVGGQGSYNEQFF.

In the case of this clonotype: This may come from a read error, since a much larger clone is one base off. This chain uses TRBV7-8 with TRBJ2-7; D not resolved. The CDR3 is 13 amino acids. Germline V gene data show CDR1 as SGHVS and CDR2 as FQNEAQ. In nucleotides, the CDR3 is TGTGCCAGCAGCTTAGCGGAAGGCTACGAGCTGTACTTC. As protein: CASSLAEGYELYF.

This clonotype occurred many times. The rearrangement links TRBV14 to TRBJ2-2, with D unresolved. Trimming took off 4 bases at V and 4 bases at J, with 10 bases between the two ends. The CDR3 is made up of 14 amino acids. Germline CDR1 and CDR2: SGHDN and FVKESK. For the CDR3, the DNA is TGTGCCAGCAGCCCCGCAGATAGCACCGGGGAGCTGTTTTTT. Translation gives CASSPADSTGELFF.

The chain recombines TRBV19 with TRBJ2-1; D unclear. The CDR3 has 12 amino acids. The V and J ends lost 3 bases and 7 bases respectively, with 7 bases between them. Looked up from germline, CDR1 is LNHDA and CDR2 is SQIVND (reference sequence). CDR3 bases: TGTGCCAGTAGTATTCAAGCAAATGAGCAGTTCTTC. It specifies CASSIQANEQFF.

This clonotype was seen ten or more times. The chain has TRBV19 and TRBJ1-5; 10 positions match TRBD1. Germline V gene lookup returns CDR1 LNHDA and CDR2 SQIVND (reference sequence). Trimming took 5 bases from V and 2 from J; bases not matched to a gene: 0. This CDR3 has 14 amino acids. The CDR3 nucleotides read TGTGCCAGTAGTGGGACAGGGGGCAATCAGCCCCAGCATTTT. As protein: CASSGTGGNQPQHF.

This clonotype occurred many times. The V and J genes are TRBV6-6 and TRBJ2-7; D gene ambiguous. Trimming took off 0 bases at V and 1 base at J, with 13 bases between the two ends. The CDR3 has 16 residues. Germline V gene sequence: CDR1 MNHNY, CDR2 SVGAGI (reference sequence). This CDR3 reads CASSYSARVGSYEQYF. CDR3 sequence (DNA): TGTGCCAGCAGTTACTCGGCGAGAGTGGGTTCCTACGAGCAGTACTTC.

The chain has TRBV20-1 and TRBJ2-5; TRBD1 might be the D (5 bases). This CDR3 region has 11 residues. Germline CDR1 is DFQATT and CDR2 is SNEGSKA (reference sequence). V dropped 8 bases and J dropped 5 bases, with 12 bases sitting between them. CDR3 protein: CSPPGYETQYF. The CDR3 region has the DNA TGCAGTCCTCCAGGGTATGAGACCCAGTACTTC.

This clonotype was seen ten or more times. The CDR3 region is CASSQPGGTHHEQYF. For the CDR3, the DNA is TGTGCCAGCAGCCAGCCCGGGGGGACCCACCACGAGCAGTACTTC. J is TRBJ2-7 and V is TRBV14; 7 positions match TRBD2. CDR1 is SGHDN, CDR2 FVKESK, per germline. After removal of 3 bases from V and 5 bases from J, the junction contained 10 bases not matched to a gene. This CDR3 has 15 residues.

There are many counts of this clonotype. The V gene is TRBV6-1, the J gene TRBJ1-2, with unresolved D. The V end lost 7 bases, the J end lost 6 bases, and 18 bases lay between the germline ends. The CDR3 totals 14 residues. The germline gives CDR1 MNHNS, CDR2 SASEGT. The CDR3 reads CASTPKLGWDGYTF. In nucleotides, the CDR3 is TGTGCCAGCACTCCCAAGCTGGGATGGGATGGCTACACCTTC.

This clonotype was detected ten times or more. The chain employs TRBV28 and TRBJ2-7; the D gene is possibly TRBD1 (6 bases). Trimming removed 5 bases at V and 6 bases at J, with 14 bases between. This CDR3 has 13 residues. The V gene's germline CDR1 is MDHEN and CDR2 SYDVKM. This chain's CDR3 is CASSTHRVPEQYV. CDR3 coding DNA: TGTGCCAGCAGTACCCACAGGGTCCCCGAGCAGTACGTC.

This clonotype was seen at least ten times. This chain connects TRBV7-2 to TRBJ1-5; 9 bases map to TRBD1. CDR1 and CDR2 (germline): SGHTA, FQGNSA. CDR3 size: 16 residues. V lost 5 bases to trimming and J lost 6 bases; unmatched junction nucleotides: 11. Written as DNA, the CDR3 is TGTGCCAGCAGCCGTTTGTGGACAGGGGTCCCTCAGCCCCAGCATTTT. As protein: CASSRLWTGVPQPQHF. Drawing the rest from reference TRBV7-2 and TRBJ1-5, the complete variable domain is GAGVSQSPSNKVTEKGKDVELRCDPISGHTALYWYRQSLGQGLEFLIYFQGNSAPDKSGLPSDRFSAERTGGSVSTLTIQRTQQEDSAVYLCASSRLWTGVPQPQHFGDGTRLSIL.

This clonotype was picked up many times. V usage is TRBV6-1 and J usage is TRBJ1-1; maybe TRBD1 (6 bases). V lost 5 bases to trimming and J lost 10 bases, with 14 bases between them. The CDR3 is 12 residues long. The V gene's germline CDR1 is MNHNS and CDR2 SASEGT. CDR3 nucleotide sequence: TGTGCCAGCAGTCCTGGGGGCGGAGGAGCTTTCTTT. Amino acid sequence: CASSPGGGGAFF.

This clonotype was recorded at least ten times. The V call is TRBV5-1, the J call TRBJ1-4; 7 bases map to TRBD1. The CDR3 runs 16 residues. Germline V gene lookup returns CDR1 SGHRS and CDR2 YFSETQ. The ends lost 4 bases at V and 0 bases at J; junction bases unmatched: 6. The DNA for the CDR3 is TGCGCCAGCAGCCCCCCTACAGGGGCAACTAATGAAAAACTGTTTTTT. Encoded protein: CASSPPTGATNEKLFF.

This clonotype was observed many times. The CDR3 does not end in the conserved phenylalanine or tryptophan, so this is likely a read error. No DNA is shown, since the ends of the CDR3 on it are uncertain; the CDR3 is the one TCRdb lists. The chain carries TRBV12-3 or TRBV12-4 and TRBJ2-7. Both ends counted, the CDR3 spans 13 residues. This CDR3 is CASSLGIGVDRQL.